This TCR beta chain was obtained from a study of a mutant IDH1 vaccine in newly diagnosed glioma. Study-wide context: Pretreatment consisted of radiotherapy, temozolomide, or both, with most receiving both.

Assay: immunoSEQ multiplex PCR; the TCRdb copy retains only in-frame clones and omits some. The table records under 50,000 clones, approximately 90% of them present only once. Points on this clone: As yet, its antigen is unknown.

The germline CDR1 and CDR2 sequences are SGHVS and FQNEAQ. Trimming pared 7 bases from V and 0 bases from J, leaving 12 bases between. The CDR3 covers 14 residues. Regarding time point: week 23, last vaccination. Alongside topical imiquimod, each dose of vaccine comprised 300 ug of mutant IDH1 20-mer peptide. General study points: Pseudoprogression showed no apparent link to changes in top peripheral T cell clonotypes.

The receptor comes from a man aged 50-60 years with glioma. The chain combines TRBV7-8 with TRBJ1-1, with D possibly TRBD1 on 5 matching bases. The input for sequencing was PBMCs, taken from a glioma patient whose treatment included an IDH1 peptide vaccine. DNA for the CDR3: TGTGCCAGCACCCGAGGGGAAATGAACACTGAAGCTTTCTTT. Translated, it gives CASTRGEMNTEAFF.